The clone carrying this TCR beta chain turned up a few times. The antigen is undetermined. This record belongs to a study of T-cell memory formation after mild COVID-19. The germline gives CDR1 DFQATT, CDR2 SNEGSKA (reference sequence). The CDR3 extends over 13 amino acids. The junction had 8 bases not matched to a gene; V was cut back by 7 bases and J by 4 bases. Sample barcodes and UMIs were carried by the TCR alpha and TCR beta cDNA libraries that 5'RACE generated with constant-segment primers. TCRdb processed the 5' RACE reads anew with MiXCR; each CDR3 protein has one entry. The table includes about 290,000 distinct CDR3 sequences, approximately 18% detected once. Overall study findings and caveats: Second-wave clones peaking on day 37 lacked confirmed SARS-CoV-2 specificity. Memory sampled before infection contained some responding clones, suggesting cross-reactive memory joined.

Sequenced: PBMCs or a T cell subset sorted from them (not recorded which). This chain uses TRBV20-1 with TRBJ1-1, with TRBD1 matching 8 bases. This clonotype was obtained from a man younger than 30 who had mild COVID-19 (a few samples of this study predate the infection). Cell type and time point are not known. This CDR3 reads CSVVDRGATEAFF. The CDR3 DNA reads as TGCAGTGTTGTCGACAGGGGAGCCACTGAAGCTTTCTTT.